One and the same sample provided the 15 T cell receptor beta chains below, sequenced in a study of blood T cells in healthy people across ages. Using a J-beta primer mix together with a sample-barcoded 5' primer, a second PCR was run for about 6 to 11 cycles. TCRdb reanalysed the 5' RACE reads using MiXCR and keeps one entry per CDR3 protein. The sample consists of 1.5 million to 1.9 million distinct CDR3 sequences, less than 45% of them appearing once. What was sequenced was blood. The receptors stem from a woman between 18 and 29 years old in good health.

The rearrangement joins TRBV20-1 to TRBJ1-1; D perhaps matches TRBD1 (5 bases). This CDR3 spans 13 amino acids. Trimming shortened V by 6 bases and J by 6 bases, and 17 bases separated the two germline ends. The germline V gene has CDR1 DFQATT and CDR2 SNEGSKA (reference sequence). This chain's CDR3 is CSARDRLGPEAFF. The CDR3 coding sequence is TGCAGTGCGCGGGACCGGTTGGGACCTGAAGCTTTCTTT.

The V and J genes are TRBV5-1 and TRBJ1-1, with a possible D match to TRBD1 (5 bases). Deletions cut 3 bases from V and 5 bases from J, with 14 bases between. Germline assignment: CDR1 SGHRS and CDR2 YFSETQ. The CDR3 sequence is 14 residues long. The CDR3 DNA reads TGCGCCAGCAGCTCGCGGGGGTTTGCGACTGAAGCTTTCTTT. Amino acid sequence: CASSSRGFATEAFF.

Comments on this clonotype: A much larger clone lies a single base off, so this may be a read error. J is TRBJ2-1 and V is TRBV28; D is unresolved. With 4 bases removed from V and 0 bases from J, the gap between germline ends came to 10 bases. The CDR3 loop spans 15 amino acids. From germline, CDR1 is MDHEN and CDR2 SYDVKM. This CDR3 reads CASSSRMSSYNEQFF. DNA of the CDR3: TGTGCCAGCAGTTCCAGGATGAGCTCCTACAATGAGCAGTTCTTC. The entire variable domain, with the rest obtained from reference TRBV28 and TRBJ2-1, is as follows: DVKVTQSSRYLVKRTGEKVFLECVQDMDHENMFWYRQDPGLGLRLIYFSYDVKMKEKGDIPEGYSVSREKKERFSLILESASTNQTSMYLCASSSRMSSYNEQFFGPGTRLTVL.

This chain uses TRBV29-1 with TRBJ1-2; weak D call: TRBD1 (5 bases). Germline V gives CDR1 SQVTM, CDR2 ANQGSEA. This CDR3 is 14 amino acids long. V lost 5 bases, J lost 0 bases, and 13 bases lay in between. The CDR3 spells CSVPPTAANYGYTF. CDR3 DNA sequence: TGCAGCGTTCCCCCGACAGCTGCTAACTATGGCTACACCTTC.

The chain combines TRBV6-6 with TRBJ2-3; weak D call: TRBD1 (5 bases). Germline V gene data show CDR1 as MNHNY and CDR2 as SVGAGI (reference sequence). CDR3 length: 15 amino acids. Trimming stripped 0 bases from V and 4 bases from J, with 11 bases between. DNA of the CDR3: TGTGCCAGCAGTTACTCGGAAGTAGGGGCAGATACGCAGTATTTT. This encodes CASSYSEVGADTQYF.

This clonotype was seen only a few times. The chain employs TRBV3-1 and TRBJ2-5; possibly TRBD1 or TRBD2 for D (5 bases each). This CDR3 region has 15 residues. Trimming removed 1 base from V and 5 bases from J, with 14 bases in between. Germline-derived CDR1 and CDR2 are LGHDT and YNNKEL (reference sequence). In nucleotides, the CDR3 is TGTGCCAGCAGCCAAGGAGGGGCTAGGATGGAGACCCAGTACTTC. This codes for CASSQGGARMETQYF.

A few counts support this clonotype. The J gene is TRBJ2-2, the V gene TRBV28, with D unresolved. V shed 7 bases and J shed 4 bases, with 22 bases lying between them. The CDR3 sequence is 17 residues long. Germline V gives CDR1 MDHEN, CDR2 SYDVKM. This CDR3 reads CASTVTPGRKITGELFF. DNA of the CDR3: TGTGCCAGCACCGTTACCCCCGGACGGAAAATCACCGGGGAGCTGTTTTTT.

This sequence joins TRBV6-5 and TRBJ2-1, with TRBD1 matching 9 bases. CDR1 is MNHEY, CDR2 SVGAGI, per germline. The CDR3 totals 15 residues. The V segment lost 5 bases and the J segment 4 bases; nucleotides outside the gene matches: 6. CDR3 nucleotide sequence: TGTGCCAGCAGTGCGGACAGGGGAAAGTACAATGAGCAGTTCTTC. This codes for CASSADRGKYNEQFF.

In nucleotides, the CDR3 is TGTGCCAGCAGTCCCCGGGGCGCCAATGAGCAGTACTTC. Its protein product is CASSPRGANEQYF. This rearrangement joins TRBV27 to TRBJ2-5; D possibly matches TRBD1 or TRBD2 (5 bases each). The CDR3 contains 13 residues. Germline V gene lookup returns CDR1 MNHEY and CDR2 SMNVEV (reference sequence). Trimming took 5 bases from V and 11 from J, leaving 18 bases between them.

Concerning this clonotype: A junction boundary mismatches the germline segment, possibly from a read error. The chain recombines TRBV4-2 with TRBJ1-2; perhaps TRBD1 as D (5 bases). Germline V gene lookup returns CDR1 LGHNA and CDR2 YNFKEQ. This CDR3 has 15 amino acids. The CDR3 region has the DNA TGTACCAGCAGCCACCCGACACTGGGGGATTATGGCTACACCTTC. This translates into CTSSHPTLGDYGYTF.

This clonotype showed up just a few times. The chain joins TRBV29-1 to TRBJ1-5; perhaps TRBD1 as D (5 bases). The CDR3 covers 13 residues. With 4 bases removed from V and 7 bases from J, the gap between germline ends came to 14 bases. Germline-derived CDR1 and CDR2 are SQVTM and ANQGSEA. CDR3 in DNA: TGCAGCGTTGCCGGGGCACAAGGGCAGCCCCAGCATTTT. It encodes CSVAGAQGQPQHF.

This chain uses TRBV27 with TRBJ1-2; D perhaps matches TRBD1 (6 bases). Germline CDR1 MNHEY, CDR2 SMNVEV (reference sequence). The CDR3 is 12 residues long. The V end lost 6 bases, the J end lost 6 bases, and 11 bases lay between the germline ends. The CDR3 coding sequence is TGTGCCAGCAGGGCGTGGGGGCATGGCTACACCTTC. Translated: CASRAWGHGYTF.

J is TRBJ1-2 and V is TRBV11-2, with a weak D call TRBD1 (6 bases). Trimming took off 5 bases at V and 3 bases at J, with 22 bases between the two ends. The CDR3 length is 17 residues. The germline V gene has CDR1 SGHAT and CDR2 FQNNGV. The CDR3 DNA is TGTGCCAGCAGCCCCCGAGGGGGGAGGGGATATGACTATGGCTACACCTTC. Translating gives CASSPRGGRGYDYGYTF. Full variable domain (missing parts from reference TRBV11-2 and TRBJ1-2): EAGVAQSPRYKIIEKRQSVAFWCNPISGHATLYWYQQILGQGPKLLIQFQNNGVVDDSQLPKDRFSAERLKGVDSTLKIQPAKLEDSAVYLCASSPRGGRGYDYGYTFGSGTRLTVV.

CDR3 protein: CSARDPTGRDEKLFF. CDR3 nucleotides: TGCAGTGCTAGAGACCCGACAGGGCGGGATGAAAAACTGTTTTTT. The rearrangement uses TRBV20-1 and TRBJ1-4; TRBD1 aligns across 7 bases. The germline CDR1 and CDR2 sequences are DFQATT and SNEGSKA (reference sequence). The trim removed 0 bases at V and 6 bases at J, leaving 7 bases unmatched. CDR3 length: 15 residues.

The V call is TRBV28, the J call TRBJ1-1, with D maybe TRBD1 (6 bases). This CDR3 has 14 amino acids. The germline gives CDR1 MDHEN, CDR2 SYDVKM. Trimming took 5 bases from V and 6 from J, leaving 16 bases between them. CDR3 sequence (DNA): TGTGCCAGCAGTCCCTCGGGGGGCGGCTCTGAAGCTTTCTTT. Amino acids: CASSPSGGGSEAFF.